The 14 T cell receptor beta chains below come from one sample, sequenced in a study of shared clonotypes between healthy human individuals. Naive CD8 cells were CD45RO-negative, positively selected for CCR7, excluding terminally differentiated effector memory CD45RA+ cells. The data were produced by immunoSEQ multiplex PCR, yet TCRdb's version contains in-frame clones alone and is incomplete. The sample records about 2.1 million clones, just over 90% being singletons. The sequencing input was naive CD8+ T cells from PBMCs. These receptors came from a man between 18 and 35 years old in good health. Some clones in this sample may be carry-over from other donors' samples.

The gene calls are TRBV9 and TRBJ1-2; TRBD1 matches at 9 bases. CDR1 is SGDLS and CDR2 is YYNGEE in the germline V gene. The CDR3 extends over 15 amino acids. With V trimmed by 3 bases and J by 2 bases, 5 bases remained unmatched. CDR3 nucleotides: TGTGCCAGCAGCGCCCAAGGGACAGGGAACTATGGCTACACCTTC. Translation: CASSAQGTGNYGYTF.

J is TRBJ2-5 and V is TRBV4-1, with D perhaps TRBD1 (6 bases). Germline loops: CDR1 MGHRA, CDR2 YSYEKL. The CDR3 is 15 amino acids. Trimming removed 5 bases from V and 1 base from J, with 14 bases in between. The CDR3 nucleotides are TGCGCCAGCAGCGCCGGACAGACCTTCCAAGAGACCCAGTACTTC. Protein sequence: CASSAGQTFQETQYF.

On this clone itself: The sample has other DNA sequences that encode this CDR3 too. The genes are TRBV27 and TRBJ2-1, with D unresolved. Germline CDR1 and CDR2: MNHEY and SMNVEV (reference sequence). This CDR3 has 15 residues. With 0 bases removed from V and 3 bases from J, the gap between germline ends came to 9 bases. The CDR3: CASSLSLAVYNEQFF. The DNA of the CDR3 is TGTGCCAGCAGTTTATCGCTGGCGGTCTACAATGAGCAGTTCTTC.

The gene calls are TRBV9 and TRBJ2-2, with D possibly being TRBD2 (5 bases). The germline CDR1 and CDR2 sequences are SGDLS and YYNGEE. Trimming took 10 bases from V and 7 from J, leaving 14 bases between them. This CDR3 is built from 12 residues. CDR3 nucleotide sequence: TGTGCCTCGGGGTTCGGGAACGGGGAGCTGTTTTTT. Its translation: CASGFGNGELFF. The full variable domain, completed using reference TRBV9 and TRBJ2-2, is DSGVTQTPKHLITATGQRVTLRCSPRSGDLSVYWYQQSLDQGLQFLIQYYNGEERAKGNILERFSAQQFPDLHSELNLSSLELGDSALYFCASGFGNGELFFGEGSRLTVL.

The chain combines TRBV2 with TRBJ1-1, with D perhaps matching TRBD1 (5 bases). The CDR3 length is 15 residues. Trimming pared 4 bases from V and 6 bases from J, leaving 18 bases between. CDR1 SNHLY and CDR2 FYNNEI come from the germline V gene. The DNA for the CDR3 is TGTGCCAGCAGTGCGTACCGGGGCTCCCCATCTGAAGCTTTCTTT. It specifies CASSAYRGSPSEAFF.

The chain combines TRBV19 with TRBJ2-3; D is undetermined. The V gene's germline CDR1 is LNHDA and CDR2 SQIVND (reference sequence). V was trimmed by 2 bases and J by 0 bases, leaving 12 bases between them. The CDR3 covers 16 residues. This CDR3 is CASSIFFDPSTDTQYF. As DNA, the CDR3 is TGTGCCAGTAGTATATTCTTCGACCCTAGCACAGATACGCAGTATTTT.

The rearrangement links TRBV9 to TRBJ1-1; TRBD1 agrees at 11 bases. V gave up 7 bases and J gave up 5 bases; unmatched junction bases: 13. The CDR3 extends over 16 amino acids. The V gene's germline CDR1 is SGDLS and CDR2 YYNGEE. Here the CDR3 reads CASGYGTGGVGTEAFF. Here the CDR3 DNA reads TGTGCCAGCGGCTACGGGACAGGGGGTGTAGGGACTGAAGCTTTCTTT.

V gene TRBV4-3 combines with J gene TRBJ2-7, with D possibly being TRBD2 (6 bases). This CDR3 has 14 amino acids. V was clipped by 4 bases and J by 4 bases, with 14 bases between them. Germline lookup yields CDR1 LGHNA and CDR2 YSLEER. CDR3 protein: CASSPRGSLYEQYF. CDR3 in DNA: TGCGCCAGCAGCCCCCGGGGGAGTCTATACGAGCAGTACTTC.

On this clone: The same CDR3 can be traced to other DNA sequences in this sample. Written as DNA, the CDR3 is TGTGCCAGCAGCCAAGGGTCAGATACGCAGTATTTT. Its translation is CASSQGSDTQYF. The gene calls are TRBV4-2 and TRBJ2-3, with D uncertain. Germline V CDR1 and CDR2: LGHNA, YNFKEQ. Trimming stripped 1 base from V and 4 bases from J, with 3 bases between. The length of the CDR3 is 12 residues.

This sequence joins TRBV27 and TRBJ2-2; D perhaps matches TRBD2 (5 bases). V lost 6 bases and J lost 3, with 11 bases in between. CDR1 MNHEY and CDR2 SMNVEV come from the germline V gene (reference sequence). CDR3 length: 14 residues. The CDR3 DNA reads TGTGCCAGCAGCCCGGCCGGGGACACCGGGGAGCTGTTTTTT. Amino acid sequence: CASSPAGDTGELFF.

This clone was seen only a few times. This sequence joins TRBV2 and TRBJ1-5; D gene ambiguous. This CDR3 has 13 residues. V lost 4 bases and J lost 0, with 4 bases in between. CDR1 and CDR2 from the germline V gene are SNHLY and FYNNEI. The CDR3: CASSGDSNQPQHF. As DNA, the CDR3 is TGTGCCAGCAGTGGAGATAGCAATCAGCCCCAGCATTTT. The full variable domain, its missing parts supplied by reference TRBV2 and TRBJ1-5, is EPEVTQTPSHQVTQMGQEVILRCVPISNHLYFYWYRQILGQKVEFLVSFYNNEISEKSEIFDDQFSVERPDGSNFTLKIRSTKLEDSAMYFCASSGDSNQPQHFGDGTRLSIL.

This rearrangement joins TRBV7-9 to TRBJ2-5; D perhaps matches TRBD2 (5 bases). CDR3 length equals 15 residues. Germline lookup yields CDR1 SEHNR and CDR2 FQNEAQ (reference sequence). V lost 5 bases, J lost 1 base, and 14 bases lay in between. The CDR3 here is CASSLFERGQETQYF. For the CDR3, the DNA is TGTGCCAGCAGCCTGTTTGAACGGGGCCAAGAGACCCAGTACTTC.

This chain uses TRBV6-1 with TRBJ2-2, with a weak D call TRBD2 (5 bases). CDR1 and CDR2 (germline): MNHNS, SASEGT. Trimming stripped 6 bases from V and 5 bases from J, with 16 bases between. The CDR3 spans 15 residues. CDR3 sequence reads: CASSRGLPGTGELFF. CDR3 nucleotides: TGTGCCAGCAGCAGAGGACTCCCGGGGACCGGGGAGCTGTTTTTT.

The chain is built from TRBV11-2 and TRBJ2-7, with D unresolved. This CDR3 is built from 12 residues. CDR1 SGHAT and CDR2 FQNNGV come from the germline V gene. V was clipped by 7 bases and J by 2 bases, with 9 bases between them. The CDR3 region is CASTVMPYEQYF. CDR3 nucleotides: TGTGCCAGCACCGTTATGCCCTACGAGCAGTACTTC.